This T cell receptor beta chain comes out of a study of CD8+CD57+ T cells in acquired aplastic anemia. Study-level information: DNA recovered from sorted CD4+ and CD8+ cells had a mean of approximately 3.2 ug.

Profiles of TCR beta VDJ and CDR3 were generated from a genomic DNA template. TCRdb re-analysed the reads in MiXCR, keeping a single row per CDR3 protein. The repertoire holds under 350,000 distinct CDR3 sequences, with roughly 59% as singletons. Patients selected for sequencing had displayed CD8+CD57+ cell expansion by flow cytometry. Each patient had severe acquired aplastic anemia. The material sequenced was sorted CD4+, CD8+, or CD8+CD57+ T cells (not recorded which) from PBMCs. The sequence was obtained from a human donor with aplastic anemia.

In nucleotides, the CDR3 is TGCAGTGCTCATAGCGGGAGGCAAAACTACGAGCAGTACTTC. It yields the protein CSAHSGRQNYEQYF. The V and J genes are TRBV20-1 and TRBJ2-7; 10 bases agree with TRBD2. Unmatched junction bases numbered 7, after V lost 5 bases and J lost 3 bases. The germline CDR1 and CDR2 sequences are DFQATT and SNEGSKA (reference sequence). The CDR3 consists of 14 residues.